These T cell receptor beta chains were read from a single sample in a study of T cell repertoires in cytomegalovirus infection. MiXCR, applied by TCRdb to the reads, yields one record per CDR3 protein. The sample includes 450,000 to 600,000 distinct CDR3 sequences, around 11% of them seen just once. The sample was PBMCs. The receptors stem from a human donor in good health (CMV status not recorded). Some clones in this sample may be carry-over from other donors' samples. Each CDR3 is given with its conserved first and last residue. D genes are given only for firm matches. Only part of the rows carry a size: once, few, many, or a class if the clone is expanded.

TRBV20-1	NA	few	TRBJ2-3	TGCAGTGCTAGAGATGGGAGACTTGGCACAGATACGCAGTATTTT	CSARDGRLGTDTQYF
TRBV7-9	NA	few	TRBJ1-2	TGTGCCAGCAGCGACAGTCCAGCCTATGGCTACACCTTC	CASSDSPAYGYTF
TRBV7-2	NA	many	TRBJ1-1	TGTGCCAGCAGCACGGACAGGAACACTGAAGCTTTCTTT	CASSTDRNTEAFF
TRBV5-6	NA	NA	TRBJ2-2	TGTGCCAGCAGCTTACCGACAGGGAACACCGGGGAGCTGTTTTTT	CASSLPTGNTGELFF
TRBV6-1	NA	many	TRBJ2-7	TGTGCCTCCTCCGGGTCCTACGAGCAGTACTTC	CASSGSYEQYF
TRBV18	NA	many	TRBJ2-3	TGTGCCAGCTCACCACTCACCAGGGCCTCCACAGATACGCAGTATTTT	CASSPLTRASTDTQYF
TRBV30	NA	few	TRBJ1-5	TGTGCCTGGAGTGGTAAGGCAGGGGACGGGAACAATCAGCCCCAGCATTTT	CAWSGKAGDGNNQPQHF
TRBV20-1	TRBD2	NA	TRBJ2-2	TGCAGTGCGGGGAGGGTGGGGGAGCTGTTTTTT	CSAGRVGELFF
TRBV6-1	NA	many	TRBJ1-2	TGTGCCAGCAGTGAAGAACATGGGGAGACGTACCATGGCTACACCTTC	CASSEEHGETYHGYTF
TRBV2	NA	few	TRBJ1-1	TGTGCCAGCAGTATGGACGGAAACACTGAAGCTTTCTTT	CASSMDGNTEAFF
TRBV29-1	NA	few	TRBJ1-1	TGCAGCGCATCAAGACGGGGGGGTACTGAAGCTTTCTTT	CSASRRGGTEAFF
TRBV29-1	NA	NA	TRBJ1-5	TGCAGCGTTGGTAAGGGCAATCAGCCCCAGCATTTT	CSVGKGNQPQHF
TRBV15	TRBD1	NA	TRBJ1-2	TGTGCCACCAGCAGAGACCTCCCAGGGGGTGGTGGCTACACCTTC	CATSRDLPGGGGYTF
TRBV6-1	NA	many	TRBJ1-2	TGTGCCAGCAGTAAGCACCAAATGGGGGGATCTTTCGACTATGGCTACACCTTC	CASSKHQMGGSFDYGYTF
TRBV7-9	TRBD1	NA	TRBJ1-2	TGTGCCAGCAGATGGACAGGGGGAGGGTATGGCTACACCTTC	CASRWTGGGYGYTF